This is a list of T cell receptor beta chains from one sample in a study of blood T cell repertoires in COVID-19. Sequencing was performed with immunoSEQ multiplex PCR; in TCRdb, only in-frame clones are kept and a portion is missing. This sample has about 240,000 clones, with around 88% found just once. The sample was peripheral blood. These TCRs come from an older man with acute or convalescent COVID-19. The CDR3 runs from the conserved cysteine through the conserved F or W. Each record gives: D gene, J gene, V gene, clone size, CDR3 DNA, CDR3 protein. D genes are given only for firm matches. Where a row states a size, it is once, few, many or the class of an expanded clone; other rows omit it.

>-|TRBJ2-3|TRBV11-2|-
TGTGCCAGCAGCTTAATGGCAGGGATAGTTACAGATACGCAGTATTTT
CASSLMAGIVTDTQYF
>-|TRBJ1-5|TRBV21-1|-
TGTGCCAGCAGACTATCAGGGCACAATCAGCCCCAGCATTTT
CASRLSGHNQPQHF
>TRBD1|TRBJ1-2|TRBV19|-
TGTGCCAGCCGAGACAGGGGAGGCTATGGCTACACCTTC
CASRDRGGYGYTF
>TRBD2|TRBJ2-3|TRBV6-5|once
TGTGCCAGCGGCAGGCCGGGGGGTACAGATACGCAGTATTTT
CASGRPGGTDTQYF
>TRBD2|TRBJ2-1|TRBV28|-
TGTGCCAGCAGCCGGGGGGGTGGCTACAATGAGCAGTTCTTC
CASSRGGGYNEQFF
>TRBD1|TRBJ1-5|TRBV7-9|-
TGTGCCAGCAGCACACCGCAGGGGGGTATGCATTTT
CASSTPQGGMHF
>-|TRBJ1-2|TRBV6-5|-
TGTGCCAGCAGTTACCAGGGTTATGGCTACACCTTC
CASSYQGYGYTF
>-|TRBJ1-2|TRBV29-1|once
TGCAGCGTCCCTGACAGAAACTATGGCTACACCTTC
CSVPDRNYGYTF
>TRBD1|TRBJ1-3|TRBV6-5|-
TGTGCCAGCAGTTACCGGACAGGGATGAACACCATATATTTT
CASSYRTGMNTIYF
>TRBD1|TRBJ2-1|TRBV28|-
TGTGCCAGCAGTTTCGCCCGAGGGACAGTTTTATCCTACAATGAGCAGTTCTTC
CASSFARGTVLSYNEQFF
>TRBD1|TRBJ1-5|TRBV28|-
TGTGCCAGCAGTACGGGACAGGGGGCCAGCAATCAGCCCCAGCATTTT
CASSTGQGASNQPQHF
>TRBD1|TRBJ1-1|TRBV5-5|-
TGTGCCAGCAGCTTCGACAGGGGGAACACTGAAGCTTTCTTT
CASSFDRGNTEAFF
>-|TRBJ1-1|TRBV5-1|-
TGCGCCAGCAGCTTGGAGCTTACGAACACTGAAGCTTTCTTT
CASSLELTNTEAFF
>TRBD1|TRBJ1-1|TRBV28|-
TGTGCCAGCAGTAAGGACAGGCGAACGACTGAAGCTTTCTTT
CASSKDRRTTEAFF
>TRBD2|TRBJ2-7|TRBV7-3|few
TGTGCCAGCAGCCGACTGGGAGGGACCTACGAGCAGTACTTC
CASSRLGGTYEQYF
>-|TRBJ1-2|TRBV28|once
TGTGCCAGCAGTTTGGGCAGGTACTATGGCTACACCTTC
CASSLGRYYGYTF
>-|TRBJ1-1|TRBV6-5|-
TGTGCCAGCAGTTACCAGAACACTGAAGCTTTCTTT
CASSYQNTEAFF
>-|TRBJ1-5|TRBV5-1|-
TGCGCCAGCAGCTTGGGGGGCGGCCATCAGCCCCAGCATTTT
CASSLGGGHQPQHF
>-|TRBJ2-2|TRBV7-2|-
TGTGCCAGCAGTCCTGGGGGGTTGAGCGGGGAGCTGTTTTTT
CASSPGGLSGELFF
>TRBD1|TRBJ1-1|TRBV18|-
TGTGCCAGCGCTACCGGGACAGGGGGGGCCACTGAAGCTTTCTTT
CASATGTGGATEAFF
>-|TRBJ2-5|TRBV6-2/TRBV6-3|-
TGTGCCAGCAGCCCTATCGACAGAGAAGAGACCCAGTACTTC
CASSPIDREETQYF
>-|TRBJ2-2|TRBV5-1|-
TGCGCCAGCAGCTTGCGACAGGACACCGGGGAGCTGTTTTTT
CASSLRQDTGELFF
>-|TRBJ1-2|TRBV18|-
TGTGCCAGCTCACCGGCAGGCCGACGCGACTATGGCTACACCTTC
CASSPAGRRDYGYTF
>-|TRBJ2-2|TRBV7-2|few
TGTGCCAGCAGCCCGATGGGGGGACCGAACACCGGGGAGCTGTTTTTT
CASSPMGGPNTGELFF
>-|TRBJ1-3|TRBV6-5|-
TGTGCCAGCAGAGGAACAGGGAGAGCGGGAAACACCATATATTTT
CASRGTGRAGNTIYF
>-|TRBJ1-5|TRBV2|-
TGTGCCAGCAGTGGCCAGGGCACTAGCAATCAGCCCCAGCATTTT
CASSGQGTSNQPQHF
>-|TRBJ2-1|TRBV6-1|-
TGTGCCAGCAGTGAATTGAGGCCCCCCTACAATGAGCAGTTCTTC
CASSELRPPYNEQFF
>-|TRBJ2-7|TRBV6-2/TRBV6-3|-
TGTGCCAGCAGCAGTGGACAAACCTACGAGCAGTACTTC
CASSSGQTYEQYF
>TRBD1|TRBJ1-3|TRBV7-9|-
TGTGCCACACAGGGGACTGGAAACACCATATATTTT
CATQGTGNTIYF
>TRBD1|TRBJ1-2|TRBV6-5|-
TGTGCCAGCAGCCTGGGACAGAACTATGGCTACACCTTC
CASSLGQNYGYTF
>-|TRBJ1-2|TRBV28|-
TGTGCCAGCAGTTTGGGGGGTCTTCCCTCTGCTGACTATGGCTACACCTTC
CASSLGGLPSADYGYTF
>-|TRBJ2-2|TRBV5-1|-
TGCGCCAGCAGCTTGGGCCCAGCGGGCGGGGAGCTGTTTTTT
CASSLGPAGGELFF
>-|TRBJ1-1|TRBV2|-
TGTGCCAGCAGTGTTGCCGTCAGGGACACTGAAGCTTTCTTT
CASSVAVRDTEAFF
>-|TRBJ2-3|TRBV2|-
TGTGCCAGCAGTAGGGGGGGCTCCTCGGGTGGGACAGATACGCAGTATTTT
CASSRGGSSGGTDTQYF
>-|TRBJ1-1|TRBV5-6|-
TGTGCCAGCAGACCGGCCCAGGGGTACACTGAAGCTTTCTTT
CASRPAQGYTEAFF
>-|TRBJ2-1|TRBV7-2|-
TGTGCCAGCACCGCCTACAATGAGCAGTTCTTC
CASTAYNEQFF
>TRBD1|TRBJ2-7|TRBV6-1|-
TGTGCCAGCAGTGAAGTCCGGGACAGGGGCTACGAGCAGTACTTC
CASSEVRDRGYEQYF
>-|TRBJ1-1|TRBV28|-
TGTGCCAGCAGGCCTCGGTTAGCTGGAGCTTTCTTT
CASRPRLAGAFF
>-|TRBJ2-1|TRBV11-3|-
TGTGCCAGCAGCCGCAGGACTGCCCGCTCCTACAATGAGCAGTTCTTC
CASSRRTARSYNEQFF
>-|TRBJ1-1|TRBV19|-
TGTGCCAGTAGTATACGGGGGACTACTGAAGCTTTCTTT
CASSIRGTTEAFF
>TRBD2|TRBJ2-2|TRBV11-2|-
TGTGCCAGCAGCTTACGAGCTAGCGGGACCGGGGAGCTGTTTTTT
CASSLRASGTGELFF
>-|TRBJ2-5|TRBV28|-
TGTGCCAGCAGGGATGGGGGGGCCGGGCTCTCAGAGACCCAGTACTTC
CASRDGGAGLSETQYF
>TRBD2|TRBJ2-5|TRBV25-1|-
TGTGCCAGCAGGGCTAGCGGGGTTTGGGCCCAGTACTTC
CASRASGVWAQYF
>-|TRBJ1-5|TRBV28|-
TGTGCCAGCAGTTTCTTACAGGGTAGCAATCAGCCCCAGCATTTT
CASSFLQGSNQPQHF
>-|TRBJ1-6|TRBV29-1|-
TGCAGCGTTGAGGAGACGGGGGAAGGATCACCCCTCCACTTT
CSVEETGEGSPLHF
>TRBD1|TRBJ1-4|TRBV5-4|-
TGTGCCAGCAGTTCCAGAGGGGGCCCTTATGAAAAACTGTTTTTT
CASSSRGGPYEKLFF
>-|TRBJ1-5|TRBV3-1/TRBV3-2|-
TGTGCCAGCAGCACACAGGGAAGCAATCAGCCCCAGCATTTT
CASSTQGSNQPQHF
>-|TRBJ2-7|TRBV2|-
TGTGCCAGCAGTTCCCAGGGTACAGGGACATACGAGCAGTACTTC
CASSSQGTGTYEQYF
>-|TRBJ2-5|TRBV5-6|-
TGTGCCAGCAGTTCTACCCGGACGGGGGGCTGGGAGACCCAGTACTTC
CASSSTRTGGWETQYF
>-|TRBJ1-6|TRBV28|-
TGTGCCAGCAGAGTTGGAGTTGGTTCACCCCTCCACTTT
CASRVGVGSPLHF
>-|TRBJ2-7|TRBV12-3/TRBV12-4|few
TGTGCCAGCACCTACACCCAGGGCCGCGAGCAGTACTTC
CASTYTQGREQYF